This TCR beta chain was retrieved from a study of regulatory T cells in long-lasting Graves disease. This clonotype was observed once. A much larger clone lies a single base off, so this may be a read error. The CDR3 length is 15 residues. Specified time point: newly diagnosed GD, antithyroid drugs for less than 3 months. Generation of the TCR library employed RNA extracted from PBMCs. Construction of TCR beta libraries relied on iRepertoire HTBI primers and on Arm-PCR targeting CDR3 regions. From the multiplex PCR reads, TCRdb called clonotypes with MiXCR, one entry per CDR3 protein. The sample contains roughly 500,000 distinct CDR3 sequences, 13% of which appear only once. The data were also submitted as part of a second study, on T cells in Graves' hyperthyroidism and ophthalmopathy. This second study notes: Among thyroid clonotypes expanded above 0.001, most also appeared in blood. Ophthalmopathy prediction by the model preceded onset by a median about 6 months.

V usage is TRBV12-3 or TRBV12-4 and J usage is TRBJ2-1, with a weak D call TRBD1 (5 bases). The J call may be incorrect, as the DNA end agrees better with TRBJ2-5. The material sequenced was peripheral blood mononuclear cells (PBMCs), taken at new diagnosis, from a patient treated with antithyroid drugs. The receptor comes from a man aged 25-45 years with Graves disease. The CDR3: CTSSSSDSPQETQYF. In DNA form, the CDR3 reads TGTACCAGCAGCTCGAGCGACAGTCCACAAGAGACCCAGTACTTC.